This T cell receptor beta chain derives from a study of OX40 agonist ivuxolimab in advanced cancers. Autoimmune disease history or systemic immunosuppression disqualified patients. Clones were sequenced by immunoSEQ multiplex PCR, and TCRdb holds only the in-frame ones, with some missing. The data contain 70,000 to 95,000 clones, approximately 91% of them singletons. The CDR3 covers 13 residues. Germline V CDR1 and CDR2: MNHNS, SASEGT. Trimming removed 0 bases at V and 5 bases at J, with 8 bases between. This receptor was taken from an adult with an advanced solid tumor such as melanoma, head and neck, liver or kidney cancer. Sequenced here: CD4+ or CD8+ T cells sorted from blood, sampled in a trial of the OX40 agonist ivuxolimab. The rearrangement joins TRBV6-1 to TRBJ2-7; unclear D gene. CDR3 residues: CASSEAPQNEQYF. The DNA for the CDR3 is TGTGCCAGCAGTGAAGCTCCCCAAAACGAGCAGTACTTC.